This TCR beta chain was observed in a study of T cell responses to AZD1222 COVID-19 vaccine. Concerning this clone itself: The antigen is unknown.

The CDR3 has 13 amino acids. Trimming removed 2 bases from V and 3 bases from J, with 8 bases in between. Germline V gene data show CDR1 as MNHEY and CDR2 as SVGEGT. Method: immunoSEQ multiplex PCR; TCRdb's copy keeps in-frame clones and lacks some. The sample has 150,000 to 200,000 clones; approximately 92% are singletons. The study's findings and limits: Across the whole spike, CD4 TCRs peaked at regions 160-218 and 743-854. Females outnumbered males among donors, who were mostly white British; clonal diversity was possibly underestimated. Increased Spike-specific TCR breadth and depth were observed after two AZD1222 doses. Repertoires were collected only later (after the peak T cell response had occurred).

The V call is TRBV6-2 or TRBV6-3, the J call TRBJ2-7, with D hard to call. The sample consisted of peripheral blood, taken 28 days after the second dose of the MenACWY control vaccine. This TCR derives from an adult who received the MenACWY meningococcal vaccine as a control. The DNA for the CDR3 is TGTGCCAGCAGTTACCCGAAACTCTACGAGCAGTACTTC. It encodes CASSYPKLYEQYF.